This T cell receptor (beta chain) was identified in a study of cytomegalovirus exposure and HLA in healthy donors. From germline, CDR1 is SGHRS and CDR2 YFSETQ. Trimming removed 4 bases from V and 9 bases from J, with 26 bases in between. This CDR3 spans 18 amino acids. TCRdb keeps only in-frame clones here, not all; method: immunoSEQ multiplex PCR. The repertoire holds approximately 76,000 clones, with approximately 94% as singletons. The sample consisted of PBMCs. The receptor's source is a woman aged 18-35 years in good health and CMV-seropositive. The rearrangement joins TRBV5-1 to TRBJ1-6; possible D gene TRBD1, 5 bases. DNA for the CDR3: TGCGCCAGCAGCACAACCCTCAGGGTTTCGGGCATAGGTTCACCCCTCCACTTT. This translates into CASSTTLRVSGIGSPLHF.